This T cell receptor beta chain was captured in a study of T-cell memory formation after mild COVID-19. Overall study context: In these data, TCR clusters were largely donor specific. Whole-study results and caveats: Clones that shrank (day 15 to 85) were balanced CD4/CD8, whereas later expanders leaned CD4+.

TCRdb re-called the 5' RACE reads through MiXCR, storing one row per CDR3 protein. The profile shows 450,000 to 650,000 distinct CDR3 sequences, about 20% of them singletons. Per the germline V gene, CDR1 is LNHDA and CDR2 is SQIVND (reference sequence). The length of the CDR3 is 15 residues. V shed 4 bases, J shed 4 bases, and the junction held 8 bases outside the gene matches. The sample holds a few counts of this clonotype. No antigen is known for it. This rearrangement joins TRBV19 to TRBJ2-5; 8 nucleotides align to TRBD1. The specimen sequenced was PBMCs or a T cell subset sorted from them (not recorded which). The TCR sequence derives from an adult woman who had mild COVID-19 (a few samples of this study predate the infection). Cell type and time point are not known. This CDR3 is CASSNRQGFGETQYF. The DNA of the CDR3 is TGTGCCAGTAGTAACCGACAGGGGTTTGGAGAGACCCAGTACTTC.